The 22 T cell receptor beta chains presented below share a single source sample, sequenced in a study of technical replicates of blood from a few donors. The assay was immunoSEQ multiplex PCR, and TCRdb's table has in-frame clones only and misses some. The sample records 90,000 to 100,000 clones, 95% to 97% being singletons. The sequenced sample was T cells isolated from PBMCs. The receptor set was obtained from a human donor in good health.

The V and J genes are TRBV19 and TRBJ2-7; D ambiguous. Germline lookup yields CDR1 LNHDA and CDR2 SQIVND (reference sequence). This CDR3 spans 13 amino acids. Trimming shortened V by 2 bases and J by 3 bases, and 8 bases separated the two germline ends. The CDR3 DNA reads TGTGCCAGTAGTATATCTAGTTACTACGAGCAGTACTTC. Its translation is CASSISSYYEQYF.

This chain connects TRBV7-9 to TRBJ1-5; D may be TRBD1 (5 bases). The CDR3 spans 15 residues. V dropped 1 base and J dropped 4 bases, with 11 bases sitting between them. Germline lookup yields CDR1 SEHNR and CDR2 FQNEAQ (reference sequence). CDR3 bases: TGTGCCAGCAGCTTAGTCGGGGGAGGAAATCAGCCCCAGCATTTT. It is translated as CASSLVGGGNQPQHF.

The chain carries TRBV6-5 and TRBJ2-2; D remains ambiguous. Germline loops: CDR1 MNHEY, CDR2 SVGAGI. V was cut by 6 bases and J by 1 base, with 9 bases left in between. The CDR3 sequence is 14 residues long. CDR3 sequence reads: CASSSTGNTGELFF. CDR3 bases: TGTGCCAGCAGCTCAACGGGGAACACCGGGGAGCTGTTTTTT.

The chain employs TRBV7-2 and TRBJ2-7; 10 bases fit TRBD1. The CDR3 spans 13 residues. J gave up 3 bases and V 5 bases, and 1 base lay outside the gene matches. Germline CDR1 reads SGHTA; CDR2 reads FQGNSA. CDR3 nucleotides: TGTGCCAGCAGCAGGACAGGGGGCTACGAGCAGTACTTC. The encoded protein is CASSRTGGYEQYF.

This clone was found once. The rearrangement uses TRBV11-3 and TRBJ1-5; weak D call: TRBD1 (5 bases). The CDR3 has 15 residues. V lost 2 bases to trimming and J lost 7 bases, with 15 bases between them. Germline values: CDR1 SGHNT, CDR2 YENEEA. The CDR3 region is CASSLFGGSGQPQHF. In DNA form, the CDR3 reads TGTGCCAGCAGCTTATTCGGGGGATCAGGGCAGCCCCAGCATTTT.

The chain uses TRBV30 and TRBJ2-2; no reliable D call. Germline CDR1 is GTSNPN and CDR2 is SVGIG (reference sequence). V was pared by 2 bases and J by 5 bases, with 12 bases between. The CDR3 spans 14 residues. The CDR3 DNA sequence: TGTGCCTGGAGTACGGCAGGAAGAACCGGGGAGCTGTTTTTT. Translating gives CAWSTAGRTGELFF.

The genes are TRBV9 and TRBJ1-1; 10 bases are a match to TRBD1. Germline values: CDR1 SGDLS, CDR2 YYNGEE. This CDR3 spans 16 amino acids. V gave up 0 bases and J gave up 5 bases; unmatched junction bases: 7. For the CDR3, the DNA is TGTGCCAGCAGCGTAGGCCTTGACAGGGGGCGGACTGAAGCTTTCTTT. It translates to CASSVGLDRGRTEAFF.

The chain uses TRBV7-9 and TRBJ1-2, with D perhaps matching TRBD1 (5 bases). Per germline, CDR1 SEHNR and CDR2 FQNEAQ (reference sequence). The CDR3 is 14 amino acids. Deletions cut 1 base from V and 7 bases from J, with 13 bases between. The CDR3 DNA reads TGTGCCAGCAGCTTAGAGGCAGGGCTATCTGGCTACACCTTC. Its protein product is CASSLEAGLSGYTF. The full variable domain, completed using reference TRBV7-9 and TRBJ1-2, is DTGVSQNPRHKITKRGQNVTFRCDPISEHNRLYWYRQTLGQGPEFLTYFQNEAQLEKSRLLSDRFSAERPKGSFSTLEIQRTEQGDSAMYLCASSLEAGLSGYTFGSGTRLTVV.

The chain combines TRBV4-3 with TRBJ2-7; tentative D call: TRBD2 (5 bases). Per the germline V gene, CDR1 is LGHNA and CDR2 is YSLEER. V was trimmed by 1 base and J by 0 bases, leaving 16 bases between them. This CDR3 is 17 amino acids long. The CDR3 sequence is CASSQGPYDGLSYEQYF. The CDR3 nucleotides read TGCGCCAGCAGCCAAGGCCCTTACGACGGACTCTCCTACGAGCAGTACTTC.

Remarks on this clone: One end of the junction is discordant with germline, which a read error may explain. The same CDR3 can be traced to other DNA sequences in this sample. The V call is TRBV4-1, the J call TRBJ1-1; D remains unclear. This CDR3 is built from 12 residues. Germline assignment: CDR1 MGHRA and CDR2 YSYEKL. DNA of the CDR3: TGCGCCAGTAGCCAAGAGCGTACTGAAGCTTTCTTT. Translation gives CASSQERTEAFF.

The CDR3 DNA reads as TGTGCCAGCAGCCTCCAGGGGGCGACTAATGAAAAACTGTTTTTT. Translating gives CASSLQGATNEKLFF. The chain combines TRBV5-4 with TRBJ1-4; 8 nucleotides agree with TRBD1. V shed 4 bases and J 2 bases; nucleotides not matched to a gene: 4. This CDR3 has 15 residues. The germline CDR1 and CDR2 sequences are SGHNT and YYREEE (reference sequence).

In nucleotides, the CDR3 is TGTGCCAGCAGACAAGGGACAGGGGGCCTGAACACTGAAGCTTTCTTT. It translates to CASRQGTGGLNTEAFF. The chain couples TRBV7-9 to TRBJ1-1, with 12 bases aligning to TRBD1. The CDR3 runs 16 residues. Germline lookup yields CDR1 SEHNR and CDR2 FQNEAQ (reference sequence). J was trimmed by 0 bases and V by 6 bases; bases with no gene match: 5.

The chain couples TRBV4-1 to TRBJ2-1; 7 nucleotides match TRBD1. Per germline, CDR1 MGHRA and CDR2 YSYEKL. Trimming at V came to 1 base and at J to 9 bases, leaving 9 bases not matched to a gene. CDR3 length: 15 amino acids. The CDR3 sequence: CASSQASRDRSEQFF. The CDR3 region has the DNA TGCGCCAGCAGCCAAGCTTCCCGGGACAGAAGTGAGCAGTTCTTC.

The chain couples TRBV7-2 to TRBJ1-1, with D perhaps TRBD1 (6 bases). The CDR3 is made up of 15 amino acids. Trimming pared 1 base from V and 0 bases from J, leaving 9 bases between. Per the germline V gene, CDR1 is SGHTA and CDR2 is FQGNSA. CDR3 in amino acids: CASSLVTGMNTEAFF. CDR3 DNA sequence: TGTGCCAGCAGCTTAGTAACAGGGATGAACACTGAAGCTTTCTTT.

J is TRBJ2-7 and V is TRBV18; 8 bases are a match to TRBD2. V lost 6 bases, J lost 5 bases, and 3 bases stayed unmatched. From germline, CDR1 is KGHSH and CDR2 LQKENI. The CDR3 spans 12 residues. The CDR3 region has the DNA TGTGCCAGCTCTACGGGAGGGGACGAGCAGTACTTC. This translates into CASSTGGDEQYF.

V gene TRBV15 combines with J gene TRBJ2-1; no reliable D call. The ends were cut back, 0 bases at V and 8 bases at J, with 23 bases in the middle. The CDR3 runs to 18 residues. CDR1 is LNHNV, CDR2 YYDKDF, per germline (reference sequence). The CDR3 DNA is TGTGCCACCAGCAGAGAACCTGTTGGTAGCTCCAAAGTGGATGAGCAGTTCTTC. Its protein is CATSREPVGSSKVDEQFF.

V and J are TRBV18 and TRBJ1-5; 8 bases map to TRBD1. V was pared by 5 bases and J by 6 bases, with 3 bases of the junction left unmatched. The V gene's germline CDR1 is KGHSH and CDR2 LQKENI. The CDR3 is 13 amino acids. CDR3 sequence (DNA): TGTGCCAGCTCAAAGGACAGGGCTCAGCCCCAGCATTTT. Protein: CASSKDRAQPQHF.

The J gene is TRBJ1-4, the V gene TRBV30; 8 positions agree with TRBD1. The J segment lost 3 bases and the V segment lost 8 bases, leaving 5 bases of the junction unmatched. The germline gives CDR1 GTSNPN, CDR2 SVGIG (reference sequence). There are 13 residues in the CDR3. The CDR3 sequence: CAADRDANEKLFF. CDR3 DNA: TGTGCCGCGGACAGGGATGCTAATGAAAAACTGTTTTTT.

V is TRBV12-5 and J is TRBJ2-3, with TRBD2 as a possible D gene (5 bases). This CDR3 has 12 amino acids. The ends were cut back, 7 bases at V and 6 bases at J, with 11 bases in the middle. Germline-derived CDR1 and CDR2 are LGHNT and FRNRAP. The CDR3 here is CASAQPGDTQYF. The CDR3 DNA follows: TGTGCTAGTGCCCAGCCGGGGGATACGCAGTATTTT.

The gene calls are TRBV4-2 and TRBJ2-1, with TRBD2 identical over 11 bases. Trimming at V came to 0 bases and at J to 5 bases, leaving 15 bases not matched to a gene. The germline CDR1 and CDR2 sequences are LGHNA and YNFKEQ. This CDR3 region has 20 residues. The CDR3 region has the DNA TGTGCCAGCAGCCAAGACTCACTACCGGGGACTAGCGGTATTGACAATGAGCAGTTCTTC. Translating it yields CASSQDSLPGTSGIDNEQFF.

The chain has TRBV7-8 and TRBJ2-1; 14 bases agree with TRBD2. The CDR3 totals 16 residues. Germline-derived CDR1 and CDR2 are SGHVS and FQNEAQ. V lost 1 base, J lost 5 bases, and 1 base stayed unmatched. CDR3: CASSLEGLAGDNEQFF. The DNA of the CDR3 is TGTGCCAGCAGCTTAGAGGGACTAGCGGGAGACAATGAGCAGTTCTTC.

The V and J genes are TRBV12-5 and TRBJ2-1, with 9 nucleotides matching TRBD2. The CDR3 loop spans 14 amino acids. CDR1 LGHNT and CDR2 FRNRAP come from the germline V gene. With 7 bases clipped from V and 6 bases from J, the junction kept 7 bases outside the gene matches. The CDR3 sequence: CASEPGLASNEQFF. In nucleotides, the CDR3 is TGTGCTAGTGAACCGGGACTAGCTAGCAATGAGCAGTTCTTC.